This T cell receptor (beta chain) is drawn from a study of T cell responses to AZD1222 COVID-19 vaccine. Germline V gene lookup returns CDR1 PRHDT and CDR2 FYEKMQ (reference sequence). V dropped 4 bases and J dropped 6 bases, with 13 bases sitting between them. The CDR3 totals 13 residues. In its sample, this clone was seen a few times. Generated by immunoSEQ multiplex PCR, the TCRdb table keeps only in-frame clones and is missing some. The data hold 150,000 or so clones, with around 90% observed a single time. The clonotype comes from an adult in good health. Sequencing used peripheral blood, obtained on day 0 of AZD1222 vaccination. The genes are TRBV13 and TRBJ2-7, with unresolved D. The CDR3 DNA sequence: TGTGCCAGCAGCTACCGAAACTTGGGCGAGCAGTACTTC. Translation: CASSYRNLGEQYF.